This TCR beta chain was sequenced for a study of spatial heterogeneity in lung cancer. As for the study in general: Consistent detection of more beta-chain than alpha-chain sequences was observed.

General study findings and limits: Expanded alpha and beta TCR counts within tumors tracked tumor mutation counts.

Time point noted: sample taken at primary tumor resection. A total of approximately 77 untreated early-stage non-small cell lung cancer patients served as donors. Whole RNA was taken from tumor, nontumor lung or frozen PBMC; it was then sequenced unsorted. Every TCR cDNA molecule bore a unique molecular identifier. MiXCR, applied by TCRdb to the 5' RACE reads, yields one record per CDR3 protein. The sample yields about 7,000 distinct CDR3 sequences, around 12% seen once. V lost 1 base and J lost 4, with 13 bases in between. Per the germline V gene, CDR1 is SEHNR and CDR2 is FQNEAQ (reference sequence). This CDR3 has 15 residues. This clonotype was counted many times. Its specificity is not known. This beta chain is a stray read from a library made for alpha chains; its abundance is not meaningful.

This chain uses TRBV7-9 with TRBJ1-2; D is possibly TRBD1 (6 bases). The clonotype comes from a male donor with early-stage non-small cell lung cancer. The sequenced sample was lung tumor tissue, obtained at surgery. Written as DNA, the CDR3 is TGTGCCAGCAGCTTAGTAGGGGGGTTTCCCTATGGCTACACCTTC. This sequence encodes CASSLVGGFPYGYTF.